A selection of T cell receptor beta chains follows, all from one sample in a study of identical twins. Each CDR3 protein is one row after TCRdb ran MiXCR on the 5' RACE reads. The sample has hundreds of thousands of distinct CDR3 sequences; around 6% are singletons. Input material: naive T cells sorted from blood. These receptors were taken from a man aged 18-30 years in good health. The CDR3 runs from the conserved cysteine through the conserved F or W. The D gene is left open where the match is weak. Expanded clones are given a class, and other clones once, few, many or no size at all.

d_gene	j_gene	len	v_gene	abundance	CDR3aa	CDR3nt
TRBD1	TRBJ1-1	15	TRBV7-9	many	CASSLEDRENTEAFF	TGTGCCAGCAGCTTGGAGGACAGGGAGAACACTGAAGCTTTCTTT
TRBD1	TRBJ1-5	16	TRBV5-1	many	CASSSGTGNSNQPQHF	TGCGCCAGCAGCTCCGGGACAGGAAATAGCAATCAGCCCCAGCATTTT
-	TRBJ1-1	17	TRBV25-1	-	CASSPLGGAGVNTEAFF	TGTGCCAGCAGTCCACTGGGTGGGGCAGGGGTGAACACTGAAGCTTTCTTT
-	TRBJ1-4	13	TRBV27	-	CASRQGPNEKLFF	TGTGCCAGCAGACAGGGACCTAATGAAAAACTGTTTTTT
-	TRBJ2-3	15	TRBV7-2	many	CASSRGDKGADTQYF	TGTGCCAGCAGCCGAGGGGACAAGGGGGCAGATACGCAGTATTTT
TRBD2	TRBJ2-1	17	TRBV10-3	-	CAISESFRTSGENEQFF	TGTGCCATCAGTGAGTCGTTCCGGACTAGCGGAGAAAATGAGCAGTTCTTC
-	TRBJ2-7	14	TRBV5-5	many	CASSFRQAAYEQYF	TGTGCCAGCAGCTTCCGACAGGCCGCCTACGAGCAGTACTTC
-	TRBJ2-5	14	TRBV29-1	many	CSVEGRVAPETQYF	TGCAGCGTTGAGGGCAGGGTCGCCCCCGAGACCCAGTACTTC
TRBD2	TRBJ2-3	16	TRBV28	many	CASSVRLAGASDTQYF	TGTGCCAGCAGTGTTCGACTAGCGGGAGCATCAGATACGCAGTATTTT
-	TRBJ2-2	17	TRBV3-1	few	CASSQHQTAPIAGELFF	TGTGCCAGCAGCCAACACCAGACGGCACCGATAGCCGGGGAGCTGTTTTTT
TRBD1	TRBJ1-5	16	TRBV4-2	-	CASSQGQGATNQPQHF	TGTGCCAGCAGCCAAGGACAGGGGGCCACTAATCAGCCCCAGCATTTT
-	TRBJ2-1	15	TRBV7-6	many	CASSSGTVTYNEQFF	TGTGCCAGCAGCTCAGGGACGGTGACCTACAATGAGCAGTTCTTC
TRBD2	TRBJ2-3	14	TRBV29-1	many	CSVGGLAGGDTQYF	TGCAGCGTTGGGGGACTAGCGGGAGGTGATACGCAGTATTTT
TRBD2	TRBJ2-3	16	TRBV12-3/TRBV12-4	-	CASSLIAGGFTDTQYF	TGTGCCAGCAGCTTAATAGCGGGAGGGTTCACAGATACGCAGTATTTT
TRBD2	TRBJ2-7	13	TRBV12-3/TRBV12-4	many	CASRQAGRGEQYF	TGTGCCAGCAGACAGGCAGGGAGGGGTGAGCAGTACTTC
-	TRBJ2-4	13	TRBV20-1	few	CSASFSGKNIQYF	TGCAGTGCTTCGTTTAGCGGCAAAAACATTCAGTACTTC
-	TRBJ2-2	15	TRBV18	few	CASSPPPYSTGELFF	TGTGCCAGCTCACCACCTCCGTACAGCACCGGGGAGCTGTTTTTT
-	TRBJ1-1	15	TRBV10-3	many	CAISERDLPNTEAFF	TGTGCCATCAGTGAAAGGGACTTACCGAACACTGAAGCTTTCTTT
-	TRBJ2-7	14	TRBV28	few	CASSLHAGTYEQYF	TGTGCCAGCAGTTTACACGCAGGCACCTACGAGCAGTACTTC
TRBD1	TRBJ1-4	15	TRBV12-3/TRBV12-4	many	CASSPGTGAGEKLFF	TGTGCCAGCAGTCCAGGGACAGGGGCGGGGGAAAAACTGTTTTTT
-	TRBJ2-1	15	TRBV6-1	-	CASSARAVSYNEQFF	TGTGCCAGCAGCGCTCGAGCGGTCTCCTACAATGAGCAGTTCTTC
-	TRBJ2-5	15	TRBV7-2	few	CASSTGRRYQETQYF	TGTGCCAGCAGCACGGGACGGCGGTACCAAGAGACCCAGTACTTC
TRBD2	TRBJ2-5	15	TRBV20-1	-	CSAAGLAGVQETQYF	TGCAGTGCCGCCGGACTAGCGGGAGTTCAGGAGACCCAGTACTTC
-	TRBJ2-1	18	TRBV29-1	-	CSVVRVEPASISYNEQFF	TGCAGCGTCGTGCGGGTGGAACCGGCCTCGATCTCCTACAATGAGCAGTTCTTC
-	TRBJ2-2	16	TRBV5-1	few	CASTPVLARNTGELFF	TGCGCCAGCACCCCAGTCCTAGCGCGGAACACCGGGGAGCTGTTTTTT
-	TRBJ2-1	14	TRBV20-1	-	CSAYGSNSYNEQFF	TGCAGTGCTTACGGGTCAAACTCCTACAATGAGCAGTTCTTC
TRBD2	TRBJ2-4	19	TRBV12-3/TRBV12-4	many	CASSPGLAGSGLAKNIQYF	TGTGCCAGCAGTCCCGGACTAGCGGGGTCGGGGTTAGCCAAAAACATTCAGTACTTC
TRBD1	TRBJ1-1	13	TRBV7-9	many	CASSDGQGGEAFF	TGTGCCAGCAGCGACGGACAGGGCGGTGAAGCTTTCTTT
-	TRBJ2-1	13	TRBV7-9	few	CASFRGGSGEQFF	TGTGCCTCCTTTAGGGGGGGCTCGGGTGAGCAGTTCTTC
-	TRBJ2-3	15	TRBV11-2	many	CASSLDWAITDTQYF	TGTGCCAGCAGCTTAGATTGGGCGATCACAGATACGCAGTATTTT
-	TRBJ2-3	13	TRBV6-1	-	CASSVTDVDTQYF	TGTGCCAGCAGTGTCACAGATGTGGATACGCAGTATTTT
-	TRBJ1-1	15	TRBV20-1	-	CSARVVRIMNTEAFF	TGCAGTGCTAGAGTTGTCAGGATAATGAACACTGAAGCTTTCTTT
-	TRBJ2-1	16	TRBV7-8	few	CASSLVRLANYNEQFF	TGTGCCAGCAGCTTAGTTCGGCTAGCGAACTACAATGAGCAGTTCTTC
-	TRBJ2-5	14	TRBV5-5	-	CASRLSFPQETQYF	TGTGCCAGCAGACTTTCTTTCCCCCAAGAGACCCAGTACTTC
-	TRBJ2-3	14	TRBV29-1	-	CSVEYSIRADTQYF	TGCAGCGTTGAATATAGCATCCGGGCAGATACGCAGTATTTT
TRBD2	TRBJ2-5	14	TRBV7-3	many	CASSSAGGQETQYF	TGTGCCAGCAGCTCGGCGGGGGGGCAAGAGACCCAGTACTTC
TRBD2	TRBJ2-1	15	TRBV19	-	CASSDTSGSFNEQFF	TGTGCCAGTAGTGACACTAGCGGGTCTTTCAATGAGCAGTTCTTC
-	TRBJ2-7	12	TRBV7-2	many	CASSLRAHEQYF	TGTGCCAGCAGCTTAAGGGCCCACGAGCAGTACTTC
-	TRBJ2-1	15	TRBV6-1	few	CASRAGWGVYNEQFF	TGTGCCAGCCGGGCAGGTTGGGGAGTTTACAATGAGCAGTTCTTC
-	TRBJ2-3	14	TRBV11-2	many	CASSPGPFTDTQYF	TGTGCCAGCAGCCCAGGACCCTTCACAGATACGCAGTATTTT
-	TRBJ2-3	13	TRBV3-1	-	CASSPRNSGTQYF	TGTGCCAGCAGCCCCAGGAATTCTGGTACGCAGTATTTT